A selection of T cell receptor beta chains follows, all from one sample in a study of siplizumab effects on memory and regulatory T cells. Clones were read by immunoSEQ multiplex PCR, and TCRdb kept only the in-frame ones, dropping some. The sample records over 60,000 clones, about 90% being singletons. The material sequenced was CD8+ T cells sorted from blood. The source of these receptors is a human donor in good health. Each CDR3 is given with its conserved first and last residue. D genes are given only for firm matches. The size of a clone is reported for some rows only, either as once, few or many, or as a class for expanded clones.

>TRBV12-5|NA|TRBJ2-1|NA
CASGLRAYNEQFF
TGTGCTAGTGGTTTAAGGGCCTACAATGAGCAGTTCTTC
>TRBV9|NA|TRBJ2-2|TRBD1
CASSVGQGITGELFF
TGTGCCAGCAGCGTAGGACAGGGGATCACCGGGGAGCTGTTTTTT
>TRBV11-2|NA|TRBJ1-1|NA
CASSFSYGGEAFF
TGTGCCAGCAGCTTCAGCTACGGCGGTGAAGCTTTCTTT
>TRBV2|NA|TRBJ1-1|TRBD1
CASRAPRGRENTEAFF
TGTGCCAGCAGAGCCCCCAGGGGGCGAGAGAACACTGAAGCTTTCTTT
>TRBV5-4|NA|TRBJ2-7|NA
CASSPWPGESYEQYF
TGTGCCAGCAGCCCCTGGCCAGGGGAATCCTACGAGCAGTACTTC
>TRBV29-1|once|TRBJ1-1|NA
CSVGSPRAFF
TGCAGCGTTGGTTCTCCGAGAGCTTTCTTT
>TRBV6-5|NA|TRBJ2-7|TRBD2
CASRSTSGSYYEQYF
TGTGCCAGCAGATCAACTAGCGGGAGCTACTACGAGCAGTACTTC
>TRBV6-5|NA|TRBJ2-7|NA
CASRNYEQYF
TGTGCCAGTAGGAATTACGAGCAGTACTTC
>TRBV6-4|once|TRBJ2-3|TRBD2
CASSASGGADTQYF
TGTGCCAGCAGTGCTAGCGGGGGGGCAGATACGCAGTATTTT
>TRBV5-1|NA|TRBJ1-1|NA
CASSLAKATEAFF
TGCGCCAGCAGCTTGGCTAAGGCCACTGAAGCTTTCTTT
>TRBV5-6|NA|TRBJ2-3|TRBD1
CASSPYIQGNTQYF
TGTGCCAGCAGCCCGTATATACAGGGGAATACGCAGTATTTT